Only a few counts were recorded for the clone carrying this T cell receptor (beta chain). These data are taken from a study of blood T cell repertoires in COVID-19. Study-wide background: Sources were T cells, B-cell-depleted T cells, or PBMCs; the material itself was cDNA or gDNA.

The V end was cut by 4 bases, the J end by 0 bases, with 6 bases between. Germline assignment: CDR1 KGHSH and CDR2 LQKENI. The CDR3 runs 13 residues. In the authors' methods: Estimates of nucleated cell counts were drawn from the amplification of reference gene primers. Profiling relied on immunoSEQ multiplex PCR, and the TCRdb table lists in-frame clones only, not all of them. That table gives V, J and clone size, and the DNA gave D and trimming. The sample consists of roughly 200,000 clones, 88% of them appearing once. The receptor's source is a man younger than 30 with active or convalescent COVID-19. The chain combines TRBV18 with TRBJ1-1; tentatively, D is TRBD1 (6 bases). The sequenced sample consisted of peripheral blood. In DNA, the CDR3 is TGTGCCAGCTCACGGGACATGAACACTGAAGCTTTCTTT. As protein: CASSRDMNTEAFF.